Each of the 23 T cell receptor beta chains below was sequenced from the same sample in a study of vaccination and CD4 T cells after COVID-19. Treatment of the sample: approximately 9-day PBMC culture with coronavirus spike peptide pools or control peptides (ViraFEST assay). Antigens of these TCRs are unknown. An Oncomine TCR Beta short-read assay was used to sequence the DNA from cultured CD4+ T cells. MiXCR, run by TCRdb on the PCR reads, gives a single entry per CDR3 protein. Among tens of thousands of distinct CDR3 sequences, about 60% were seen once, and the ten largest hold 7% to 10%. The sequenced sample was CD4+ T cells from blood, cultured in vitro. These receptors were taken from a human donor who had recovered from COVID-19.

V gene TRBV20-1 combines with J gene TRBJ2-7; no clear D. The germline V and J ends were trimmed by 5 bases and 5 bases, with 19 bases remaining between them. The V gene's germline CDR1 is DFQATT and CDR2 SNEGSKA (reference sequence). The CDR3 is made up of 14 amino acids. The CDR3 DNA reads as TGCAGTGCTTCCCCACCTGAGGCCCAGCACGAGCAGTACTTC. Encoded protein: CSASPPEAQHEQYF.

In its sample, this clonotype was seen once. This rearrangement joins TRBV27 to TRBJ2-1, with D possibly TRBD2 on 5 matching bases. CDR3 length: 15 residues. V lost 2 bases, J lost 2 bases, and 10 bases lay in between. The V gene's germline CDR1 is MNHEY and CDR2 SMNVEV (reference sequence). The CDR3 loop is CASSLEGPAYNEQFF. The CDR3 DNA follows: TGTGCCAGCAGTTTAGAGGGCCCTGCCTACAATGAGCAGTTCTTC.

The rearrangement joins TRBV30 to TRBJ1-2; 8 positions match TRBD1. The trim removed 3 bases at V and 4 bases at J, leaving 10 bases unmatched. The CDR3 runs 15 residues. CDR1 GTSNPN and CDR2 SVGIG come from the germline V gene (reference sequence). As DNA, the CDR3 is TGTGCCTGGAGCAACCTGGACAGGGACTCCTATGGCTACACCTTC. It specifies CAWSNLDRDSYGYTF.

In DNA, the CDR3 is TGTGCCAGTAGTACAACCAAGACATGGATGAATCAGCCCCAGCATTTT. Its protein is CASSTTKTWMNQPQHF. This sequence joins TRBV19 and TRBJ1-5; no definite D call. Germline CDR1 and CDR2: LNHDA and SQIVND (reference sequence). Trimming removed 4 bases from V and 4 bases from J, with 17 bases in between. The CDR3 loop spans 16 amino acids.

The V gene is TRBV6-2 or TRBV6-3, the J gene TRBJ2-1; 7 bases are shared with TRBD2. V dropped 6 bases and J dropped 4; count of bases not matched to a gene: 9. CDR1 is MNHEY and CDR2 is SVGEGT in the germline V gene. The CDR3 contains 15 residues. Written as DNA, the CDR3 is TGTGCCAGCAGATCAGGACTAGGGTTGTACAATGAGCAGTTCTTC. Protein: CASRSGLGLYNEQFF.

Written as DNA, the CDR3 is TGCAGTGCTAGTAGGGGGGGGGCCTATAATTCACCCCTCCACTTT. Encoded protein: CSASRGGAYNSPLHF. The chain combines TRBV20-1 with TRBJ1-6; D perhaps matches TRBD1 (6 bases). The CDR3 contains 15 residues. V was pared by 3 bases and J by 2 bases, with 11 bases between. The germline CDR1 and CDR2 sequences are DFQATT and SNEGSKA (reference sequence).

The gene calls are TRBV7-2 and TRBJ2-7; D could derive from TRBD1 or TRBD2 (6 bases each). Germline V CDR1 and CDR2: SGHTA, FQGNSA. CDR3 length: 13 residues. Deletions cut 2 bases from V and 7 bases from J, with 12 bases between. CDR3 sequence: CASSLPGAKEQYF. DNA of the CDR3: TGTGCCAGCAGCTTACCGGGGGCAAAAGAGCAGTACTTC.

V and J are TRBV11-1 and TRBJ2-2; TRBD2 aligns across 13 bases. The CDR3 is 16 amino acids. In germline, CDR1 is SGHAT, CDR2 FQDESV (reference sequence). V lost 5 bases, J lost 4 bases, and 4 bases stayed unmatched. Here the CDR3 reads CASSPTSGRATGELFF. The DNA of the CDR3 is TGTGCCAGCAGCCCCACTAGCGGGAGGGCCACCGGGGAGCTGTTTTTT.

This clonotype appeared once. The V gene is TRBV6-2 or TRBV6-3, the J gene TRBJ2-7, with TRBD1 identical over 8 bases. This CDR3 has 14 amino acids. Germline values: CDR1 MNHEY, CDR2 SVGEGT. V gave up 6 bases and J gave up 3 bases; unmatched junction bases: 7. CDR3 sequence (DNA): TGTGCCAGCAGCGGCAGACAGGGGTACTACGAGCAGTACTTC. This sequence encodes CASSGRQGYYEQYF.

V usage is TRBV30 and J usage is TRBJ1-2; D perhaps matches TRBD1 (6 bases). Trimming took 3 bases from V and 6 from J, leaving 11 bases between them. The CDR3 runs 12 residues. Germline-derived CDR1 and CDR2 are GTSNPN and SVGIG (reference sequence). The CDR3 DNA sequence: TGTGCCTGGAGCACGGGGGCGCATGGCTACACCTTC. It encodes CAWSTGAHGYTF.

CDR3 nucleotides: TGTGCCACCAGCAGAGACAGGGGGCGCGATTCACCCCTCCACTTT. It yields the protein CATSRDRGRDSPLHF. V is TRBV15 and J is TRBJ1-6; the match to TRBD1 covers 8 bases. V shed 0 bases and J 8 bases; nucleotides not matched to a gene: 3. This CDR3 has 15 residues. Germline V gene lookup returns CDR1 LNHNV and CDR2 YYDKDF (reference sequence). Variable domain in full (rest from reference TRBV15 and TRBJ1-6): DAMVIQNPRYQVTQFGKPVTLSCSQTLNHNVMYWYQQKSSQAPKLLFHYYDKDFNNEADTPDNFQSRRPNTSFCFLDIRSPGLGDTAMYLCATSRDRGRDSPLHFGNGTRLTVT.

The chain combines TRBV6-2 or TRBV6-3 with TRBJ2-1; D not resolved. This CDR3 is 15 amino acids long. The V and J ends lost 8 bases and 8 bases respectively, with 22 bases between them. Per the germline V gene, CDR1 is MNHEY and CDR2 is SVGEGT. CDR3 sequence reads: CASLSGLVKRDEQFF. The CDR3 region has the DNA TGTGCCAGCCTATCTGGGCTAGTCAAAAGGGATGAGCAGTTCTTC.

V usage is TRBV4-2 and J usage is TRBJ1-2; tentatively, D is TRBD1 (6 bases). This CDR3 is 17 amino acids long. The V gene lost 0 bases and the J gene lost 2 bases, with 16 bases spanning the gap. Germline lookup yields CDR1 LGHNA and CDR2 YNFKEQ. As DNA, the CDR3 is TGTGCCAGCAGCCAAGATAGGGGGGCAGGGAGAAACTATGGCTACACCTTC. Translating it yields CASSQDRGAGRNYGYTF.

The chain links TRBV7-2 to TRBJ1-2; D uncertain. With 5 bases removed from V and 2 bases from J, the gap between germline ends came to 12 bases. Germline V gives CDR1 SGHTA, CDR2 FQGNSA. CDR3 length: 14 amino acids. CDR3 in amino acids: CASSPSAGNYGYTF. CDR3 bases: TGTGCCAGCAGCCCTTCGGCGGGAAACTATGGCTACACCTTC.

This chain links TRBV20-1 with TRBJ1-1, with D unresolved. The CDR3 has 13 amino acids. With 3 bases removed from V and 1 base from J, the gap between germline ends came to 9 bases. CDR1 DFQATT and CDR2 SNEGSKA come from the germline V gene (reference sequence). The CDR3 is CSARLERNTEAFF. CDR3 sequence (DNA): TGCAGTGCTAGGCTCGAGAGGAACACTGAAGCTTTCTTT.

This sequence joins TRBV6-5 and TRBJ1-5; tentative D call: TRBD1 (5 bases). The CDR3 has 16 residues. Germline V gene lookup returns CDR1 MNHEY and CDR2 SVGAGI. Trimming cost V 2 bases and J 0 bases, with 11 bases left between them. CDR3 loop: CASSYRGFYSNQPQHF. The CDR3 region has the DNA TGTGCCAGCAGTTACCGGGGGTTCTATAGCAATCAGCCCCAGCATTTT.

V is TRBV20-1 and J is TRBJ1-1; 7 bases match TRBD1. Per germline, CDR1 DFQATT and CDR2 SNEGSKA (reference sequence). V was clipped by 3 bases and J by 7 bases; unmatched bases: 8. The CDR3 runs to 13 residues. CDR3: CSASPGGDVEAFF. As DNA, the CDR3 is TGCAGTGCTAGCCCAGGGGGAGATGTTGAAGCTTTCTTT.

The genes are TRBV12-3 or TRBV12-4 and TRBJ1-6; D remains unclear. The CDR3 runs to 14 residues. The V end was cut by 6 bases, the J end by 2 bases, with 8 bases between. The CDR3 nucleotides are TGTGCCAGCAGCCTGTCCACCTATAATTCACCCCTCCACTTT. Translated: CASSLSTYNSPLHF.

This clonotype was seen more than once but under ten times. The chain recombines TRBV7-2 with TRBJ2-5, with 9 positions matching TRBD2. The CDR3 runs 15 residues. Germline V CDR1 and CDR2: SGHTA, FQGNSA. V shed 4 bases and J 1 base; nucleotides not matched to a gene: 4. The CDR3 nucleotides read TGTGCCAGCAGCTCCCCGGGACTAGCCCAAGAGACCCAGTACTTC. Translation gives CASSSPGLAQETQYF.

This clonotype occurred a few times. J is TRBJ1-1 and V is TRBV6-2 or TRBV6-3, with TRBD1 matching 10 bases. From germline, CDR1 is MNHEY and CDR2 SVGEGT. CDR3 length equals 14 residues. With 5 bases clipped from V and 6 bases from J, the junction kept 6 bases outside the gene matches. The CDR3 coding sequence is TGTGCCAGCAGTGACAGGGGGCGGAGAGCTGAAGCTTTCTTT. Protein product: CASSDRGRRAEAFF.

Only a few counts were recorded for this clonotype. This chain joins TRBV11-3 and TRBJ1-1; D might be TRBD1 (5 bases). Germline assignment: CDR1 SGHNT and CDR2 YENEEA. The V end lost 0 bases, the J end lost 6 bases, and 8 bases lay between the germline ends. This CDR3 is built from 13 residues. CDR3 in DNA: TGTGCCAGCAGCTTAGAAGGGGTGTCTGAAGCTTTCTTT. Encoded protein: CASSLEGVSEAFF.

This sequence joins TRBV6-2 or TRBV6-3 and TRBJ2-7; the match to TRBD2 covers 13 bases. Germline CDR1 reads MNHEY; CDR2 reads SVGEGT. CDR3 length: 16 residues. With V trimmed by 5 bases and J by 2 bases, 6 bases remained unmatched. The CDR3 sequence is CASSNLLAGGTYEQYF. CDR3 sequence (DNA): TGTGCCAGCAGTAATCTACTAGCGGGAGGGACCTACGAGCAGTACTTC.

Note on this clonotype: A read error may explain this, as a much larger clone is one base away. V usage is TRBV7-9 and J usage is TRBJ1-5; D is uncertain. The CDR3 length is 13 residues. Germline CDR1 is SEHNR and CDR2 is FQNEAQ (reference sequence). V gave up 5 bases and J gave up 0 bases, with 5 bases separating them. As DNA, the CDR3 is TGTGCCAGCAGCGAATATAGCAATCAGCCCCAGCATTTT. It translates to CASSEYSNQPQHF.